The next 27 T cell receptor beta chains were all read from a single sample in a study of response to subunit inactivated influenza vaccine. TCRdb reprocessed the RT-PCR reads via MiXCR and lists one record per CDR3 protein. Among some 160,000 distinct CDR3 sequences listed, 11% were seen once. Specimen: non-naive T cells sorted from PBMCs, collected about 40 days after vaccination. These receptors were obtained from a man in his forties or fifties who received an inactivated influenza vaccine.

This clonotype was seen only a few times. The rearrangement joins TRBV3-1 to TRBJ1-3; possibly TRBD1 for D (5 bases). Germline-derived CDR1 and CDR2 are LGHDT and YNNKEL (reference sequence). The CDR3 runs 15 residues. V was cut by 1 base and J by 0 bases, with 7 bases left in between. CDR3 residues: CASSQGTNSGNTIYF. The CDR3 region has the DNA TGTGCCAGCAGCCAAGGGACAAACTCTGGAAACACCATATATTTT.

This clonotype was observed a few times. This chain joins TRBV6-2 or TRBV6-3 and TRBJ2-7, with D uncertain. The ends were cut back, 6 bases at V and 2 bases at J, with 11 bases in the middle. This CDR3 region has 13 residues. Germline CDR1 reads MNHEY; CDR2 reads SVGEGT. The CDR3 loop reads CASSLDMTYEQYF. The DNA of the CDR3 is TGTGCCAGCAGCCTTGACATGACCTACGAGCAGTACTTC.

There are a few counts of this clonotype. V usage is TRBV2 and J usage is TRBJ1-3; D gene uncertain. CDR3 length equals 17 residues. The ends were cut back, 3 bases at V and 1 base at J, with 16 bases in the middle. Germline CDR1 and CDR2: SNHLY and FYNNEI. The CDR3 protein is CASSDVGSPGSGNTIYF. CDR3 bases: TGTGCCAGCAGTGATGTTGGCAGCCCGGGGTCTGGAAACACCATATATTTT.

The chain couples TRBV11-2 to TRBJ2-2; a weak D match, TRBD1 (6 bases). CDR3 length: 15 residues. Deletions cut 4 bases from V and 1 base from J, with 10 bases between. Per the germline V gene, CDR1 is SGHAT and CDR2 is FQNNGV. This CDR3 reads CASSSSDRNTGELFF. CDR3 sequence (DNA): TGTGCCAGCAGCTCGTCGGACAGGAACACCGGGGAGCTGTTTTTT. Combining the CDR3 with reference TRBV11-2 and TRBJ2-2 gives the whole variable domain EAGVAQSPRYKIIEKRQSVAFWCNPISGHATLYWYQQILGQGPKLLIQFQNNGVVDDSQLPKDRFSAERLKGVDSTLKIQPAKLEDSAVYLCASSSSDRNTGELFFGEGSRLTVL.

This clonotype was counted only a few times. The chain employs TRBV20-1 and TRBJ1-5, with unresolved D. The germline V gene encodes CDR1 DFQATT and CDR2 SNEGSKA (reference sequence). The V gene lost 3 bases and the J gene lost 3 bases, with 9 bases spanning the gap. The CDR3 sequence is 13 residues long. The CDR3 DNA sequence: TGCAGTGCTAGTGCGGGGATCAATCAGCCCCAGCATTTT. This sequence encodes CSASAGINQPQHF.

In its sample, this clonotype was seen a few times. At one end the junction does not follow the germline gene, possibly because of a read error. The rearrangement links TRBV7-7 to TRBJ2-1; D is perhaps TRBD1 (5 bases). The CDR3 has 13 residues. Looked up from germline, CDR1 is SSHAT and CDR2 is FNYEAQ (reference sequence). Here the CDR3 DNA reads TGTGCTAGCAGCTTCTCAAGGGGATTTGAGCAGTTCTTC. Encoded protein: CASSFSRGFEQFF.

This clonotype appeared a few times. The rearrangement links TRBV28 to TRBJ1-2; a possible D gene is TRBD1 (5 bases). The CDR3 has 15 amino acids. Trimming cost V 5 bases and J 0 bases, with 13 bases left between them. The germline CDR1 and CDR2 sequences are MDHEN and SYDVKM. The CDR3 spells CASSPRQNTNYGYTF. The CDR3 coding sequence is TGTGCCAGCAGTCCCCGACAGAATACTAACTATGGCTACACCTTC.

Ten or more counts support this clonotype. The V call is TRBV7-9, the J call TRBJ1-1; TRBD1 matches at 7 bases. V was pared by 5 bases and J by 1 base, with 4 bases of the junction left unmatched. The germline gives CDR1 SEHNR, CDR2 FQNEAQ (reference sequence). The CDR3 is made up of 14 amino acids. Here the CDR3 DNA reads TGTGCCAGCAGCACCCGACAGGGGAACACTGAAGCTTTCTTT. Residues: CASSTRQGNTEAFF.

The genes are TRBV6-2 or TRBV6-3 and TRBJ1-1; no definite D call. The CDR3 contains 14 residues. CDR1 and CDR2 from the germline V gene are MNHEY and SVGEGT. Trimming removed 3 bases from V and 4 bases from J, with 12 bases in between. The CDR3 loop reads CASSYFSQLTEAFF. CDR3 nucleotides: TGTGCCAGCAGTTATTTTTCGCAACTCACTGAAGCTTTCTTT.

This clonotype was counted between two and nine times. This chain uses TRBV20-1 with TRBJ1-2, with D possibly matching TRBD1 (6 bases). The CDR3 runs to 13 residues. The V end lost 1 base, the J end lost 7 bases, and 13 bases lay between the germline ends. CDR1 is DFQATT, CDR2 SNEGSKA, per germline (reference sequence). CDR3 sequence reads: CSARVYRVSGYTF. The CDR3, as DNA: TGCAGTGCTAGAGTCTACAGGGTATCTGGCTACACCTTC.

This clonotype appeared a single time. V is TRBV7-6 and J is TRBJ2-5; a possible D gene is TRBD2 (5 bases). The CDR3 is 15 residues long. Between the trimmed V and J ends, which lost 0 bases and 0 bases, there was a span of 8 bases. Germline CDR1 and CDR2: SGHVS and FNYEAQ. The CDR3 loop is CASSLAGEDQETQYF. DNA of the CDR3: TGTGCCAGCAGCTTAGCGGGAGAAGACCAAGAGACCCAGTACTTC.

A few counts support this clonotype. This chain uses TRBV20-1 with TRBJ2-2; D gene ambiguous. V was clipped by 5 bases and J by 3 bases, with 10 bases between them. Germline V gene lookup returns CDR1 DFQATT and CDR2 SNEGSKA (reference sequence). The CDR3 length is 13 residues. The DNA of the CDR3 is TGCAGTGCTCAGTACCCTGACACCGGGGAGCTGTTTTTT. This gives the protein CSAQYPDTGELFF.

This clonotype has a handful of counts. This rearrangement joins TRBV28 to TRBJ2-1, with D possibly TRBD1 on 5 matching bases. The CDR3 spans 15 residues. Trimming stripped 4 bases from V and 5 bases from J, with 15 bases between. CDR1 is MDHEN and CDR2 is SYDVKM in the germline V gene. CDR3 coding DNA: TGTGCCAGCAGTTGGACATCCCTTAAGGACAATGAGCAGTTCTTC. Amino acids: CASSWTSLKDNEQFF. Full variable domain (missing parts from reference TRBV28 and TRBJ2-1): DVKVTQSSRYLVKRTGEKVFLECVQDMDHENMFWYRQDPGLGLRLIYFSYDVKMKEKGDIPEGYSVSREKKERFSLILESASTNQTSMYLCASSWTSLKDNEQFFGPGTRLTVL.

The V gene is TRBV27, the J gene TRBJ2-2; 13 bases are shared with TRBD2. Losses at the gene ends were 8 bases for V and 8 bases for J; bases not matched to a gene: 17. Per the germline V gene, CDR1 is MNHEY and CDR2 is SMNVEV (reference sequence). This CDR3 has 18 residues. The CDR3 bases are TGTGCCAGCTGCCCGGTCGCCAGGACTAGCGGGAGAGGAGGGGAGCTGTTTTTT. It is translated as CASCPVARTSGRGGELFF.

The chain combines TRBV5-1 with TRBJ2-3; TRBD1 matches at 7 bases. The CDR3 consists of 14 residues. CDR1 SGHRS and CDR2 YFSETQ come from the germline V gene. V gave up 7 bases and J gave up 2 bases; unmatched junction bases: 7. CDR3 in DNA: TGCGCCAGCGCGACAGGGTCCCACACAGATACGCAGTATTTT. Its translation is CASATGSHTDTQYF.

This clonotype appeared many times. The V gene is TRBV5-1, the J gene TRBJ2-5, with 8 nucleotides matching TRBD1. J was trimmed by 5 bases and V by 1 base; bases with no gene match: 10. From germline, CDR1 is SGHRS and CDR2 YFSETQ. The CDR3 contains 16 residues. CDR3 amino acids: CASSLRGQGWWETQYF. Here the CDR3 DNA reads TGCGCCAGCAGCTTGAGAGGACAGGGATGGTGGGAGACCCAGTACTTC.

The chain carries TRBV19 and TRBJ2-1; D is undetermined. V lost 5 bases and J lost 6, with 5 bases in between. The CDR3 loop spans 11 amino acids. Germline V gene sequence: CDR1 LNHDA, CDR2 SQIVND (reference sequence). DNA of the CDR3: TGTGCCAGTAGTCTCTTCAATGAGCAGTTCTTC. Translating it yields CASSLFNEQFF.

This clonotype was observed at least ten times. The rearrangement links TRBV29-1 to TRBJ1-4; tentative D call: TRBD1 (6 bases). V lost 4 bases to trimming and J lost 3 bases, with 15 bases between them. The CDR3 spans 15 residues. Germline CDR1 SQVTM, CDR2 ANQGSEA. CDR3 amino acids: CSVGGLDSSNEKLFF. The CDR3, as DNA: TGCAGCGTTGGGGGGCTGGACAGCTCTAATGAAAAACTGTTTTTT.

In its sample, this clonotype was seen many times. The J gene is TRBJ2-5, the V gene TRBV5-1, with D tentatively TRBD1 or TRBD2 (5 bases each). Deletions cut 5 bases from V and 0 bases from J, with 8 bases between. The germline gives CDR1 SGHRS, CDR2 YFSETQ. This CDR3 contains 13 residues. This CDR3 is CASRGPNQETQYF. In DNA, the CDR3 is TGCGCCAGCAGGGGACCCAACCAAGAGACCCAGTACTTC.

This chain connects TRBV10-3 to TRBJ2-4; tentatively, D is TRBD2 (6 bases). Between the trimmed V and J ends, which lost 1 base and 10 bases, there was a span of 20 bases. Germline V gene lookup returns CDR1 ENHRY and CDR2 SYGVKD. The CDR3 covers 16 residues. CDR3 coding DNA: TGTGCCATCAGTGAGTTCGAGTCGGGGACCGGGAGTATTCAGTACTTC. Encoded protein: CAISEFESGTGSIQYF.

This clonotype was counted at least ten times. This chain joins TRBV20-1 and TRBJ2-4; D possibly corresponds to TRBD2 (6 bases). This CDR3 comprises 18 residues. The germline V gene has CDR1 DFQATT and CDR2 SNEGSKA (reference sequence). The V and J ends lost 2 bases and 3 bases respectively, with 23 bases between them. CDR3 DNA sequence: TGCAGTGCTAGAAGGTTGGGGGGAAGAGAGGTTGACAAAAACATTCAGTACTTC. The encoded protein is CSARRLGGREVDKNIQYF.

This clonotype came up a few times. The genes are TRBV12-3 or TRBV12-4 and TRBJ1-1; 8 nucleotides align to TRBD1. This CDR3 region has 15 residues. Trimming at V came to 3 bases and at J to 8 bases, leaving 11 bases not matched to a gene. The CDR3 nucleotides are TGTGCCAGCAGTTTGGCAGCAGGGGGCTCGTGGGAAGCTTTCTTT. Translated: CASSLAAGGSWEAFF.

V is TRBV2 and J is TRBJ2-7; 9 bases match TRBD1. J gave up 3 bases and V 7 bases, and 7 bases lay outside the gene matches. The CDR3 has 14 residues. From germline, CDR1 is SNHLY and CDR2 FYNNEI. The CDR3 sequence: CASKLWTGDYEQYF. CDR3 DNA sequence: TGTGCCAGCAAACTTTGGACAGGGGACTACGAGCAGTACTTC.

Only a few counts were recorded for this clonotype. The chain has TRBV5-5 and TRBJ2-1, with D hard to call. CDR1 and CDR2 (germline): SGHKS, YYEKEE (reference sequence). The CDR3 extends over 13 amino acids. V was pared by 3 bases and J by 12 bases, with 16 bases between. The CDR3 bases are TGTGCCAGCAGCTCCGTTACGACCACCGCGCAGTTCTTC. It translates to CASSSVTTTAQFF.

A few counts support this clonotype. This rearrangement joins TRBV30 to TRBJ2-7; maybe TRBD1 (5 bases). Germline CDR1 reads GTSNPN; CDR2 reads SVGIG (reference sequence). Deletions cut 0 bases from V and 3 bases from J, with 6 bases between. The CDR3 spans 12 residues. CDR3 nucleotides: TGTGCCTGGAGTGTAACAGGCTACGAGCAGTACTTC. Translated, it gives CAWSVTGYEQYF.

This clonotype was detected many times. Germline is not matched at one junction end, which may reflect a read error. The J gene is TRBJ2-2, the V gene TRBV6-2 or TRBV6-3; D not certain. This CDR3 contains 14 residues. Per germline, CDR1 MNHEY and CDR2 SVGEGT. The DNA for the CDR3 is TGTGCCAGCAGGCCCACAGCATTCACCGCGGAGCTGTTTTTT. Residues: CASRPTAFTAELFF.

Ten or more counts support this clonotype. V gene TRBV7-9 combines with J gene TRBJ1-2; no clear D. Germline V gene sequence: CDR1 SEHNR, CDR2 FQNEAQ (reference sequence). CDR3 length: 13 amino acids. Trimming cost V 5 bases and J 7 bases, with 14 bases left between them. The CDR3 nucleotides are TGTGCCAGCAGCCCCGACACGCGAACTGGCTACACCTTC. This codes for CASSPDTRTGYTF.